This T cell receptor beta chain emerged from a study of vaccination and CD4 T cells after COVID-19. Germline V gene data show CDR1 as DFQATT and CDR2 as SNEGSKA (reference sequence). Trimming left V 3 bases short and J 3 bases short, with 23 bases between. The CDR3 contains 18 residues. Oncomine TCR Beta short-read sequencing was applied to DNA from cultured CD4+ T cells. In TCRdb, the PCR reads were re-called with MiXCR into one record per CDR3 protein. The sample holds more than 9,000 distinct CDR3 sequences, approximately 67% seen once. Comments on this clonotype: What it binds is unknown.

Treatment reported: approximately nine-day PBMC culture with coronavirus spike peptide pools or control peptides (ViraFEST assay). Sequencing input: CD4+ T cells from blood, cultured in vitro. The genes are TRBV20-1 and TRBJ1-4; D may be TRBD1 (6 bases). The receptor comes from a human donor who had recovered from COVID-19. The CDR3 sequence is CSARVLQGSRGSNEKLFF. CDR3 coding DNA: TGCAGTGCTAGGGTACTACAGGGAAGTCGAGGGTCTAATGAAAAACTGTTTTTT.